This is a list of T cell receptor beta chains from one sample in a study of OX40 agonist ivuxolimab in advanced cancers. The method was immunoSEQ multiplex PCR; TCRdb's version includes in-frame clones alone and lacks a portion of them. The table records tens of thousands of clones, roughly 87% of them present only once. The starting material was CD4+ or CD8+ T cells sorted from blood, obtained in a trial of the OX40 agonist ivuxolimab. These receptors were obtained from an adult with an advanced solid tumor such as melanoma, head and neck, liver or kidney cancer. The CDR3 runs from the conserved cysteine through the conserved F or W. A D gene is named only where the DNA matches it firmly.

v_call d_call cdr3_aa
TRBV27 TRBD2 CASGRVEQYF
TRBV10-3 . CAIRAGSSYEQYF
TRBV27 TRBD1 CASSLDRRNYGYTF
TRBV9 TRBD1 CASSETGATNEKLFF
TRBV4-1 TRBD1 CASSHDGLQGSAKNIQYF
TRBV19 TRBD1 CASSTGQGLGTEAFF
TRBV6-1 . CASSEGTGQLIGGTGELFF
TRBV7-8 . CASSSTTGSQHF
TRBV14 . CASSQDGGGYPDYGYTF
TRBV11-2 . CASSLVLGGAREKLFF
TRBV9 TRBD2 CASSGTGGRANTGELFF
TRBV7-3 . CASSLFDSGEGTDTQYF
TRBV7-9 . CASSSPAGTEKLFF
TRBV6-1 TRBD1 CATRTGNSYEQYF
TRBV7-6 . CASSQIPENIQYF
TRBV29-1 TRBD1 CSVGGQGAQDTQYF
TRBV11-2 . CASSLEFALGTENTEAFF
TRBV19 . CASSMSSGQASYNEQFF
TRBV27 . CASSFGQSAEAFF
TRBV30 TRBD2 CAWSSTGGRDEQFF
TRBV7-9 TRBD1 CASRTGDYEQYF
TRBV13 . CASSLSVQQYF